One TCR beta chain is described in this entry. The data were taken from a study of technical replicates of blood from several donors. CDR3 length equals 13 residues. Trimming left V 2 bases short and J 15 bases short, with 17 bases between. The V gene's germline CDR1 is MGHRA and CDR2 YSYEKL. The data were produced by immunoSEQ multiplex PCR, yet TCRdb's version contains in-frame clones alone and is incomplete. The sample holds about 100,000 clones, about 94% seen once. The specimen sequenced was T cells isolated from PBMCs. The gene calls are TRBV4-1 and TRBJ2-4, with a weak D call TRBD2 (6 bases). This receptor was taken from a human donor in good health. CDR3 bases: TGCGCCAGCAGCCAACTGGGGGGTCCCGTTAGGTACTTC. Its translation: CASSQLGGPVRYF.